The TCR beta chain described here comes from a study of cytomegalovirus exposure and HLA in healthy donors. Study at large: Researchers previously reported finding 90 million to 120 million unique TCR beta sequences from about 170 million T cells.

The PCR made use of 60 Vbeta and 13 Jbeta primers. Clones were sequenced by immunoSEQ multiplex PCR, and TCRdb holds only the in-frame ones, with some missing. The sample holds some 120,000 clones, 81% seen once. Germline trimming cut 3 bases from V and 6 bases from J; bases unmatched to any gene: 7. Germline CDR1 SGDLS, CDR2 YYNGEE. CDR3 length: 15 residues. This sequence originates from a man aged 18 to 30 in good health and CMV-seronegative. V gene TRBV9 combines with J gene TRBJ2-2; 8 bases map to TRBD2. Source material: PBMCs. The CDR3 region has the DNA TGTGCCAGCAGCGGAGGACTAGCAGAAGCCGGGGAGCTGTTTTTT. Amino acids: CASSGGLAEAGELFF.